This T cell receptor (beta chain) derives from a study of blood T cell repertoires in COVID-19 (dated by TCRdb to 2020 to 2022). Background for the entire study: Collaborator samples came from the United States, Italy and Spain and covered acute and convalescent phases of COVID-19. The material from the prospective study consisted of cDNA or gDNA derived from T cells, B-cell-depleted T cells, or PBMCs. The dataset comprised deeply sampled blood TCRbeta repertoires from subjects exposed to, actively infected with, or recovered from COVID-19. The repertoires were made available in a free public database intended to serve as a resource for research on the immune response to SARS-CoV-2. The samples were drawn from the first 160 participants of the ongoing ImmuneRACE study and from under 1,500 subjects provided by 6 global collaborators. Nearly every sample came with metadata listing a de-identified subject ID, COVID-19 status, age in years and sex. Where available, HLA class I and class II types were taken from metadata supplied by the sample provider and were not determined by assay-based typing. General conclusions and limits of the study: The amount of clinical and demographic metadata varied by source and participant and was provided uncurated.

This clone has just one count. No antigen is known for it. The record has no base qualities; no much larger clone is one base away. V is pared back by 1 base and J by 8 bases, with 9 bases lying between the germline termini. The CDR3 sequence holds 13 residues, the cysteine and phenylalanine included. Only CDR3 DNA is held: 39 bases, read in frame from base 1. The germline V gene (reference sequence) specifies LNHDA as CDR1 and SQIVND as CDR2. Enrolling through a virtual design, the prospective study's participants ranged in age from roughly 18 to 95 years and lived across roughly 23 United States geographic areas. To assign participants to cohorts, the prospective study relied on clinical history that participants themselves reported in a screening survey and a study questionnaire. Exposed participants had been in contact with someone with a PCR-confirmed or clinician-diagnosed COVID-19 case within 2 weeks of study entry. In the prospective study, mobile phlebotomists collected whole blood, serum and a nasopharyngeal or oropharyngeal swab from each participant. Over an approximately 2-month period, participants in the prospective study had the option of providing additional blood draws and questionnaires. Blood samples from the prospective study were shipped frozen or at room temperature prior to DNA extraction.

TCRbeta CDR3 regions were amplified from genomic DNA using the immunoSEQ Assay, a bias-controlled multiplex PCR. Turning to the authors' computational methods: Within the assay, amplification of reference gene primers was used to estimate how many nucleated cells each sample contained. To quantify the absolute abundance of each unique TCRbeta CDR3 rearrangement, sequence reads were collapsed and filtered. For each sample, productive Simpson clonality was calculated by taking the square root of Simpson's diversity index across productive rearrangements. TCRdb holds this immuneACCESS table with in-frame rearrangements only. Some clones are missing; in checked studies, unresolved V genes explain under half, and the rest has no known cause. D and trimming were read from the DNA, whereas the V and J calls and clone size are those reported in that table. This sample comprises roughly 240,000 clones, around 89% of them detected only once. The top ten clones comprise about 0.95% of the sample.

The chain is made from TRBV19 and TRBJ2-4, with the D gene not confidently named. The clonotype comes from a man aged 50 or older who had been exposed to COVID-19. The sample consisted of PBMCs or T cells enriched from blood (not recorded which). This receptor has the CDR3 CASSIVYGDIQYF. The DNA reads as follows: TGTGCCAGTAGTATAGTTTACGGAGACATTCAGTACTTC.